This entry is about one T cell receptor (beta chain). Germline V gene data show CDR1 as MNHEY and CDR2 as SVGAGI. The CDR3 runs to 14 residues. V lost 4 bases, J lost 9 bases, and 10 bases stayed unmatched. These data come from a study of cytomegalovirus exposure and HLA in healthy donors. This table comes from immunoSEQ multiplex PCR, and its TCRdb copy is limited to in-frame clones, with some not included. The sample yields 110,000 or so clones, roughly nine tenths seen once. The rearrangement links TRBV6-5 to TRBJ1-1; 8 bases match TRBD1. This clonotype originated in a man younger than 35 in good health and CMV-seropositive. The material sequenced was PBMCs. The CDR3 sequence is CASSSSRGRGKAFF. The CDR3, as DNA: TGTGCCAGCAGTTCTAGCAGGGGGCGAGGGAAAGCTTTCTTT.